The rows below give T cell receptor beta chains drawn from one sample of a study of beta chain features in type 1 diabetes. Libraries were prepared by immunoSEQ multiplex PCR; TCRdb keeps only in-frame clonotypes and omits some of them. The sample carries 150,000 to 200,000 clones, roughly 9% recorded once. The specimen sequenced was central memory CD4+ T cells from blood. The source is a young woman with type 1 diabetes. Each CDR3 is given with its conserved first and last residue.

J | V | CDR3
TRBJ2-7 | TRBV28 | CASSTGDHEQYF
TRBJ1-2 | TRBV7-2 | CASSRGQYGYTF
TRBJ1-4 | TRBV14 | CASSHWTGGREKLFF
TRBJ2-5 | TRBV6-6 | CASNGGSIQETQYF
TRBJ2-1 | TRBV11-2 | CASSLGQASYEQFF
TRBJ1-1 | TRBV19 | CASRLGEPTGEAFF
TRBJ2-7 | TRBV4-1 | CASSQEPIRGGRSYEQYF
TRBJ1-5 | TRBV19 | CASTQDFGNQPQHF
TRBJ2-5 | TRBV28 | CASRETQETQYF
TRBJ2-1 | TRBV10-3 | CATLGGSRTYNEQFF
TRBJ2-7 | TRBV6-1 | CASSVPGLAYEQYF
TRBJ2-7 | TRBV4-1 | CASSQVWREGLLKSHF
TRBJ1-2 | TRBV30 | CAWRGRRDGYTF
TRBJ1-5 | TRBV4-1 | CASSQDGAGGQPQHF
TRBJ1-1 | TRBV18 | CASSGTGQNTEAFF
TRBJ2-5 | TRBV28 | CASSRTDRGETQYF
TRBJ2-3 | TRBV19 | CASSIDDTSTDTQYF
TRBJ2-1 | TRBV30 | CAGKLAGGSEQFF
TRBJ2-1 | TRBV28 | CAIGTSGTLRSYNEQFF
TRBJ2-7 | TRBV5-1 | CASSLALAGGSYEQYF
TRBJ2-1 | TRBV6-6 | CASSYWTSGSPDEQFF
TRBJ2-3 | TRBV20-1 | CSVASTDTQYF
TRBJ1-1 | TRBV29-1 | CSAHGQGANTEAFF
TRBJ2-3 | TRBV28 | CASSWGLATDTQYF
TRBJ1-1 | TRBV28 | CASSSGGVHAFF
TRBJ1-1 | TRBV27 | CASSLWGLSDTEAFF